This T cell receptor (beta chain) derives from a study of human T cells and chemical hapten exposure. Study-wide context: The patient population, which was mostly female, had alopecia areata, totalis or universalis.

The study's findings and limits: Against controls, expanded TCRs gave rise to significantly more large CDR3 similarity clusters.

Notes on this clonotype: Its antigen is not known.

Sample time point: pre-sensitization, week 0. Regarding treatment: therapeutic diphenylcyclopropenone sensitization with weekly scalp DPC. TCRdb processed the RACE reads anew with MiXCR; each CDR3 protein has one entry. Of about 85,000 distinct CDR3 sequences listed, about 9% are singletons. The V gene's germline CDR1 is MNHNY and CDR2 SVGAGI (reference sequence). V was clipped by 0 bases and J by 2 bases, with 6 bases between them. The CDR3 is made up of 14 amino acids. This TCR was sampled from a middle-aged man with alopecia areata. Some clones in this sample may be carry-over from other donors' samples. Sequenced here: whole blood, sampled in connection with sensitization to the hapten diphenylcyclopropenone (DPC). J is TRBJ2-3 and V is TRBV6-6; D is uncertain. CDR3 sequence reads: CASSYSHFTDTQYF. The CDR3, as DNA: TGTGCCAGCAGTTACTCCCATTTCACAGATACGCAGTATTTT.